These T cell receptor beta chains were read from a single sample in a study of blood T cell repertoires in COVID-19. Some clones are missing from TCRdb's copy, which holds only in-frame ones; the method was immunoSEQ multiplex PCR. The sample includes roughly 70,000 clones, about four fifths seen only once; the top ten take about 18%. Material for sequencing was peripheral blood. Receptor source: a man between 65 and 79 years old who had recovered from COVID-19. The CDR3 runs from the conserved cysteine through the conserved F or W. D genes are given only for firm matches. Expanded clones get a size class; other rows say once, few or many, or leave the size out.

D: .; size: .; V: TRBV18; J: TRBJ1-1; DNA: TGTGCCAGCCTCCGAGCGGAGGGGAACACTGAAGCTTTCTTT; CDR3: CASLRAEGNTEAFF
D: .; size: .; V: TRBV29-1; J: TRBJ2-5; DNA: TGCAGCGTAGGGGATAGGGAGACCCAGTACTTC; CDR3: CSVGDRETQYF
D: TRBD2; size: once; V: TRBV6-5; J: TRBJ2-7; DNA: TGTGCCAGCAGCTTTAGCGGGAGTTATGAGCAGTACTTC; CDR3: CASSFSGSYEQYF
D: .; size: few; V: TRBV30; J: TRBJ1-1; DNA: TGTGCCTGTATTTCCGGCACTGAAGCTTTCTTT; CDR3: CACISGTEAFF
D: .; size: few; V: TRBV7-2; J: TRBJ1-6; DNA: TGTGCCAGCAGCTTATGGGACGGATTCAGGGGAAATTCACCCCTCCACTTT; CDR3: CASSLWDGFRGNSPLHF
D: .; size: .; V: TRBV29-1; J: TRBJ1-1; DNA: TGCAGCGTTAACTATTTCGTAAGCACTGAAGCTTTCTTT; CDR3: CSVNYFVSTEAFF
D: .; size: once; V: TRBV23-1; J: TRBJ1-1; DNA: TGCGCCAGCAGTCGACGAAAGGCGGAAGGGAACACTGAAGCTTTCTTT; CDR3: CASSRRKAEGNTEAFF
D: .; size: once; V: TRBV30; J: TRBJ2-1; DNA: TGTGCCTGGAGTAGTTGGCACACTACCTACAATGAGCAGTTCTTC; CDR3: CAWSSWHTTYNEQFF
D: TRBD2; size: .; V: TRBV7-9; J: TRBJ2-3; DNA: TGTGCCAGCAGCGAGGGGAGCGGGAGGAGCACAGATACGCAGTATTTT; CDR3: CASSEGSGRSTDTQYF
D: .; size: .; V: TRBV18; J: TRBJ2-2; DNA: TGTGCCAGCTCCCCCGGAGAAGGGGAGGCCGGGGAGCTGTTTTTT; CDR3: CASSPGEGEAGELFF
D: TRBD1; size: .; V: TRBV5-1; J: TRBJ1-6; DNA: TGCGCCAGCAGCCCGGGGACAGGGGAGAATTCACCCCTCCACTTT; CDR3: CASSPGTGENSPLHF
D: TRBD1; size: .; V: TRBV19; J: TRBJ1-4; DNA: TGTGCCAGTAATTCCGAGGGACAGCCACGTGAAAAACTGTTTTTT; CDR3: CASNSEGQPREKLFF
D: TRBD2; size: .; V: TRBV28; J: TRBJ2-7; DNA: TGTGCCAGCAGCCTTCTAGCGGGGTCCTCCTACGAGCAGTACTTC; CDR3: CASSLLAGSSYEQYF
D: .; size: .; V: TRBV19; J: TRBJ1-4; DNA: TGTGCCAGTAGTAGCATGACAGGAAATGAAAAACTGTTTTTT; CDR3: CASSSMTGNEKLFF
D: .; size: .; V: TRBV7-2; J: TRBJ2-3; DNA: TGTGCCAGCAGCTTATCGGGAGTAGGAAGCACAGATACGCAGTATTTT; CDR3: CASSLSGVGSTDTQYF
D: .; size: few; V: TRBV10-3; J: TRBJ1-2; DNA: TGTGCCACGGGGGGGGGAGCTAACTATGGCTACACCTTC; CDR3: CATGGGANYGYTF
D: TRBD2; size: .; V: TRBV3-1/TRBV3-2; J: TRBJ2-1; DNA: TGTGCCAGCAGCCGAGGGACTAGCGACTACAATGAGCAGTTCTTC; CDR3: CASSRGTSDYNEQFF
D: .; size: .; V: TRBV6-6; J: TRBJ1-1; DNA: TGTGCCAGCAGTAGAGGGGGAACAACCCCTGGGGGAGCTTTCTTT; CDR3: CASSRGGTTPGGAFF
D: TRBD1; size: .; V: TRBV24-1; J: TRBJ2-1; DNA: TGTGCCACCAGTGACACCGGGACAGGGAATCAAGATGAGCAGTTCTTC; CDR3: CATSDTGTGNQDEQFF
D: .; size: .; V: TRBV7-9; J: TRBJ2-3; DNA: TGTGCCAGCAGCTCTCGACTAGACGGCACAGATACGCAGTATTTT; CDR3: CASSSRLDGTDTQYF
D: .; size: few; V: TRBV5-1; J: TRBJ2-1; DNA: TGCGCCAGCAGCGCCGGACAGTACAATGAGCAGTTCTTC; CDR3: CASSAGQYNEQFF
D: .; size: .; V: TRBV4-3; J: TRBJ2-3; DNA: TGCGCCAGCAGCCAAGGGGGGGGCACCAGCCCAGATACGCAGTATTTT; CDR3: CASSQGGGTSPDTQYF
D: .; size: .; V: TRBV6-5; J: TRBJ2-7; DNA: TGTGCCAGCAGTCGGGGTGGATCCCTCTCCTACGAGCAGTACTTC; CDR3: CASSRGGSLSYEQYF
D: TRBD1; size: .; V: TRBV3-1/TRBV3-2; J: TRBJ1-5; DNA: TGTGCCAGCAGCCAATCCCGAACCGGGACAGGGGTCGATCAGCCCCAGCATTTT; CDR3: CASSQSRTGTGVDQPQHF
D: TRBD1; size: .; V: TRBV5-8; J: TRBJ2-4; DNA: TGTGCCAGCAGCTTCAGGGGGACCAAAAACATTCAGTACTTC; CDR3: CASSFRGTKNIQYF
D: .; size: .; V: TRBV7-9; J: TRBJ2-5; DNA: TGTGCCACTACCCAAGAGACCCAGTACTTC; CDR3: CATTQETQYF
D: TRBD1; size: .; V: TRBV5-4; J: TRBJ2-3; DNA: TGTGCCAGCAGCTCCGGGACAGGGGGCGATACAGATACGCAGTATTTT; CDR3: CASSSGTGGDTDTQYF
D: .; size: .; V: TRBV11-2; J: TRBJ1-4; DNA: TGTGCCAGCAGCCCAAACAGGGTAACTAATGAAAAACTGTTTTTT; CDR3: CASSPNRVTNEKLFF
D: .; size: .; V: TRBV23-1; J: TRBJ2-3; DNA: TGCGCCAGCGTTCTATCGGGACAAGGGCATGCAGATACGCAGTATTTT; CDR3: CASVLSGQGHADTQYF
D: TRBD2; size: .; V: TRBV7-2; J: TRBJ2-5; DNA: TGTGCCAGCAGCTTAGGGGGACTAGCGGGAGGAGGAGAGACCCAGTACTTC; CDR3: CASSLGGLAGGGETQYF
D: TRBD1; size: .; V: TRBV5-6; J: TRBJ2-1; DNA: TGTGCCAGCAGCCCGGGGGGACAGGGAGGGAATGAGCAGTTCTTC; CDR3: CASSPGGQGGNEQFF
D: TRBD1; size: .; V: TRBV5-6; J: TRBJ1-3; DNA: TGTGCCAGCAGCGTGGCCGGGACAGGAACTGCGGGAAACACCATATATTTT; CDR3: CASSVAGTGTAGNTIYF
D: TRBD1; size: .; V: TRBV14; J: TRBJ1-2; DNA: TGTGCCAGCAGCCAGAAACAGGGGAATTTTGACTATGGCTACACCTTC; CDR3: CASSQKQGNFDYGYTF
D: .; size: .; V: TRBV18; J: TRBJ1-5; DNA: TGTGCCAGCTCACCGAGAGGTCAGGGGAACAATCAGCCCCAGCATTTT; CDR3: CASSPRGQGNNQPQHF
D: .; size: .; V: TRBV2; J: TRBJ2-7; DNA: TGTGCCAGTCGGGGGAACTCCTACGAGCAGTACTTC; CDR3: CASRGNSYEQYF
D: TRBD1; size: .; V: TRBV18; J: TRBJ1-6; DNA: TGTGCCAGCTCACCAGAGACAGGGCGCTCACCCCTCCACTTT; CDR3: CASSPETGRSPLHF
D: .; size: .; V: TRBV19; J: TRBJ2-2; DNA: TGTGCCAGCTCCAAAGCTCAGGCTACCAACACCGGGGAGCTGTTTTTT; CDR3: CASSKAQATNTGELFF
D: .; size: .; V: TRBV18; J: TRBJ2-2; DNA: TGTGCCAGCTCACCGGGCTCCGGGGAGCTGTTTTTT; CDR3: CASSPGSGELFF
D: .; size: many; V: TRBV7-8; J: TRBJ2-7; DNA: TGTGCCAGCAGCCTTAGGGGTTACGAGCAGTACTTC; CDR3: CASSLRGYEQYF
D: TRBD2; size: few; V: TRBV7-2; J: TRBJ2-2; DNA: TGTGCCAGCAGCTTAAGCGGGAGGGCCGGCGGGGAGCTGTTTTTT; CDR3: CASSLSGRAGGELFF
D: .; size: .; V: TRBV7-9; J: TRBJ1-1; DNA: TGTGCCAGCAGGTCGGGGGTTACAAAGAACACTGAAGCTTTCTTT; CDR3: CASRSGVTKNTEAFF
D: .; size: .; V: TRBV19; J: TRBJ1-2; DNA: TGTGCCAGTAGTATCACGGCCGTATTGGGATCAGGGGCGAACTATGGCTACACCTTC; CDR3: CASSITAVLGSGANYGYTF
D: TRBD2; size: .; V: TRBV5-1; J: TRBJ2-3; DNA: TGCGCCAGCAGCTTGGTAGCGGGAGGGCCCACAGATACGCAGTATTTT; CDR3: CASSLVAGGPTDTQYF
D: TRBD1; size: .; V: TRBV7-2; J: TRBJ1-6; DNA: TGTGCCAGCAGCCCAGAACCAGGGGGCGACCGTTCACCCCTCCACTTT; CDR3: CASSPEPGGDRSPLHF
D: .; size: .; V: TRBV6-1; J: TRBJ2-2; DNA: TGTGCCAGCAGTGAAGTAAGGGGGAACACCGGGGAGCTGTTTTTT; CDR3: CASSEVRGNTGELFF
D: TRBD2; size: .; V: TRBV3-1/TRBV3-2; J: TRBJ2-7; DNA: TGTGCCAGCAGCCAAGATCGACTAGCTTTCGAGCAGTACTTC; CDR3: CASSQDRLAFEQYF
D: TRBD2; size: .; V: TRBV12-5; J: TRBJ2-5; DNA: TGTGCTAGCTCCCTGGTGGTGGCGGGGGTGGAGACCCAGTACTTC; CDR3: CASSLVVAGVETQYF
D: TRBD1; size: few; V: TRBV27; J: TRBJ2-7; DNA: TGTGCCAGCAGGGGACAGGGGGCCGGCGAGCAGTACTTC; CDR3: CASRGQGAGEQYF
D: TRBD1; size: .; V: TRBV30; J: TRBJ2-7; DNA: TGTGCCTGGAAGCTTCGGGACAGAGTATCCTACGAGCAGTACTTC; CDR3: CAWKLRDRVSYEQYF
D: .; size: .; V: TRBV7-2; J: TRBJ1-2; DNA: TGTGCCAGCAGCTTAGAATCAGGGGTAGGTGATGGCTACACCTTC; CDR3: CASSLESGVGDGYTF
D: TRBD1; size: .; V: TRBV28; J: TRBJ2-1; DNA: TGTGCCAGCGATGGGACAGGCCAACAAAATGAGCAGTTCTTC; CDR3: CASDGTGQQNEQFF
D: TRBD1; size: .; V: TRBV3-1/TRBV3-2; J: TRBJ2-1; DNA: TGTGCCAGCAGGATGAGGACAGGGGAAAAGTTCTTC; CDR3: CASRMRTGEKFF
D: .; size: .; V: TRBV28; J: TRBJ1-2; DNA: TGTGCCAGCAGTTACAGGGATTATGGCTACACCTTC; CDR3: CASSYRDYGYTF
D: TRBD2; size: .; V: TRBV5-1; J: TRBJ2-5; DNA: TGCGCCAGCAGCTTTGTTAGCGGGTCGGGCGGAGAGACCCAGTACTTC; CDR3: CASSFVSGSGGETQYF
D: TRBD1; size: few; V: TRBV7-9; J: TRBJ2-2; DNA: TGTGCCAGCAGTACCGGGACAGGGCACGGGGAGCTGTTTTTT; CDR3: CASSTGTGHGELFF
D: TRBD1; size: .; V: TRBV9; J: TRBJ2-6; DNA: TGTGCCAGCAGCGTAGACCCCAGGGGGCCGAACGTCCTGACTTTC; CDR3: CASSVDPRGPNVLTF
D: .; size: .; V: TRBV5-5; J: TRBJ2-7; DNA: TGTGCCAGCAGCTTTACTAGCAGATACGAGCAGTACTTC; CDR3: CASSFTSRYEQYF